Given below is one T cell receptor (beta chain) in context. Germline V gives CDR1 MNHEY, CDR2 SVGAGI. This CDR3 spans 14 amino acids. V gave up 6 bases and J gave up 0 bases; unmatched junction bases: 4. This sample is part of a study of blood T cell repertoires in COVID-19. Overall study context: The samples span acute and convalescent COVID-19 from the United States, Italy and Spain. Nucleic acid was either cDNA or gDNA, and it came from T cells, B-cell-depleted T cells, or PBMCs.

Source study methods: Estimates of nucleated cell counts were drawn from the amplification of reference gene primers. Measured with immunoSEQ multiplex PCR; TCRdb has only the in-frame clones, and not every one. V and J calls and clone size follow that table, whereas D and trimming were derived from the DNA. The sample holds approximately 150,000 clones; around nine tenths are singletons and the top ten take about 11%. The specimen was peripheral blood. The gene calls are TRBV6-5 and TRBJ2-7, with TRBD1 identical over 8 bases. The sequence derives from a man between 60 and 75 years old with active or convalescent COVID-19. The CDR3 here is CASRAGQGSYEQYF. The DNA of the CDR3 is TGTGCCAGCAGGGCCGGACAGGGCTCCTACGAGCAGTACTTC.